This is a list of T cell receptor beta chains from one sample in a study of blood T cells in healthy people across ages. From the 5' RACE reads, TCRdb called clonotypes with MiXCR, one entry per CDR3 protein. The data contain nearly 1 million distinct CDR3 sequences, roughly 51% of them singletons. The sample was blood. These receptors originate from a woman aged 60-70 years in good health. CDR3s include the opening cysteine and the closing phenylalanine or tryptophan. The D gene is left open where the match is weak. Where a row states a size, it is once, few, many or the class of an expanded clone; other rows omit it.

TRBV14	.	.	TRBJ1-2	TGTGCCAGCAGCCCCACGACAGCCTATGGCTACACCTTC	CASSPTTAYGYTF
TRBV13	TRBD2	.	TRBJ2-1	TGTGCCAGCAAGGCTAGCGGGAGGACCTTTCGGGGGAATGAGCAGTTCTTC	CASKASGRTFRGNEQFF
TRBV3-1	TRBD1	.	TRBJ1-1	TGTGCCAGCAGCTCGACAGGGGCCACTGAAGCTTTCTTT	CASSSTGATEAFF
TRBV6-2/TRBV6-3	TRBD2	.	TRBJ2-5	TGTGCCAGCAGAGGACTAGCGGGAGCCCATGAGCAGTACTTC	CASRGLAGAHEQYF
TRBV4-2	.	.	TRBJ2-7	TGTGCCAGCAGCCAGACCAGGGAGTTGAGAATCTACGAGCAGTACTTC	CASSQTRELRIYEQYF
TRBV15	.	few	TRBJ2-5	TGTGCCACCAGCAGAGACCAGTACCAAGAGACCCAGTACTTC	CATSRDQYQETQYF
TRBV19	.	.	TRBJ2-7	TGTGCCAGCAGGGACACCGAAAGGGAATACGAGCAGTACTTC	CASRDTEREYEQYF
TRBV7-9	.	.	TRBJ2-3	TGTGCCAGCAGCGGGACGGCTACAGATACGCAGTATTTT	CASSGTATDTQYF
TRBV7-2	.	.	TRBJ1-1	TGTGCCAGCAGCTCATGGGGGACGAACACTGAAGCTTTCTTT	CASSSWGTNTEAFF
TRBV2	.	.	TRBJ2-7	TGTGCCAGCAGTGCGATCGGGGACGAGCAGTACTTC	CASSAIGDEQYF
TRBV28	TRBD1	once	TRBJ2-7	TGTGCCAGCAGATGGACAGGGCGGCACGAGCAGTACTTC	CASRWTGRHEQYF
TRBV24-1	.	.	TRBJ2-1	TGTGCCACCAGTGATTTGGCCCCGGGTTCCTCCTACAATGAGCAGTTCTTC	CATSDLAPGSSYNEQFF
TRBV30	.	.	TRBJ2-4	TGTGCCTGGAGTGCACTGGACATTCAGTACTTC	CAWSALDIQYF
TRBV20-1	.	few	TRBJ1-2	TGCAGTGCTAGTCCGTCCGGCCTCCCCCGGGGTGGCTACACCTTC	CSASPSGLPRGGYTF
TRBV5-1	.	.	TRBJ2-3	TGCGCCAGCAGCTTGGCTCGAGAAGCAGATACGCAGTATTTT	CASSLAREADTQYF
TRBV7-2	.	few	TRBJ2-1	TGTGCCAGCAGCTCAGCCGGGGGCGGGGCGGGAGTGGATGAGCAGTTCTTC	CASSSAGGGAGVDEQFF
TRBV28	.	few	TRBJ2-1	TGTGCCAGCAGTTCCACAGGTATCTACGACAATGAGCAGTTCTTC	CASSSTGIYDNEQFF
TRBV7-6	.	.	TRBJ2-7	TGTGCCAGCAGCTTAGGTCCGATTAAAAGCTCCTACGAGCAGTACTTC	CASSLGPIKSSYEQYF
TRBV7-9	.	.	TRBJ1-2	TGCGCCAGCATTTCTGGGGCTCCTAACTATGGCTACACCTTC	CASISGAPNYGYTF
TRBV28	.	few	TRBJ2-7	TGTGCCAAAGCGGGCCCCCGAGCCGCCGACGAGCAGTACTTC	CAKAGPRAADEQYF
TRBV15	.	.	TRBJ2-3	TGTGCCACCAGCAGAAGGGCTTCGGCTCCTAGCACAGATACGCAGTATTTT	CATSRRASAPSTDTQYF
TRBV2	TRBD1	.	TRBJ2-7	TGTGCCAGCAGTGTTGAGGGGGCCGGCTCCTACGAGCAGTACTTC	CASSVEGAGSYEQYF
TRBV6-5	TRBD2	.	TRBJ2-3	TGTGCCAGCATGTCTAGCGGGATCACAGATACGCAGTATTTT	CASMSSGITDTQYF
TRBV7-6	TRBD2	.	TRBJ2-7	TGTGCCAGCAGCTTAGGGGATAGCGGGAACTTTGGGCACGAGCAGTACTTC	CASSLGDSGNFGHEQYF
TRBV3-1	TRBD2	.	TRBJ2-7	TGTGCCAGCAGACTGGGACTAGCGGGAGGTCCCGGGGAGCAGTACTTC	CASRLGLAGGPGEQYF
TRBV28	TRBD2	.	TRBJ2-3	TGTGCCAGCAGTTTATGGGGGACTAGCGGGACTAGCACAGATACGCAGTATTTT	CASSLWGTSGTSTDTQYF
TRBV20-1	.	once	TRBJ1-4	TGCAGTGCTAGTGCCGGGACTAATGAAAAACTGTTTTTT	CSASAGTNEKLFF
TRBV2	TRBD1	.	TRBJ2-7	TGTGCCACCCATGACAGGGTGATCTACGAGCAGTACTTC	CATHDRVIYEQYF
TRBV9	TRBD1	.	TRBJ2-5	TGTGCCAGCAGCGTAGGTAGTGGGACAGCTCTCCAAGAGACCCAGTACTTC	CASSVGSGTALQETQYF
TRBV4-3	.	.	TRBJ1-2	TGCGCCAGCAGCACAGGGTGGTATAACTATGGCTACACCTTC	CASSTGWYNYGYTF
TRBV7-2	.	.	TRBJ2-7	TGTGCCAGCAGCACTACAGGAGCAAGATCCTACGAGCAGTACTTC	CASSTTGARSYEQYF
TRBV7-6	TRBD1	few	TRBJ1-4	TGTGCCAGCAGCTTAGTGGGCTATGGACAGGGGGCAAATGAAAAACTGTTTTTT	CASSLVGYGQGANEKLFF
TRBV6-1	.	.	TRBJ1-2	TGTGCCAGCAGTGAAGGTGGTAGAGGGGGCTACACCTTC	CASSEGGRGGYTF
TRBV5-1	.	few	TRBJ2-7	TGCGCCAGCAGCCTGACTCCGGGACATCAGTACGAGCAGTACTTC	CASSLTPGHQYEQYF
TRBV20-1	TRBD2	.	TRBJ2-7	TGCAGTGTAACGGGGAGGACTAGCGGGACCTACGAGCAGTACTTC	CSVTGRTSGTYEQYF
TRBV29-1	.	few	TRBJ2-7	TGCAGCGTTGTTGAGAATGCCTCCTACGAGCAGTACTTC	CSVVENASYEQYF
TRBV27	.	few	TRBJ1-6	TGTGCCAGCAGTCAGACTTGGTCGGACTCACCCCTCCACTTT	CASSQTWSDSPLHF
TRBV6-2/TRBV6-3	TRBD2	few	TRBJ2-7	TGTGCCAGCGTAGCGGGAGGAAAAAACGAGCAGTACTTC	CASVAGGKNEQYF
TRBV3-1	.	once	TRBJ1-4	TGTGCCAGCAGCCATAGGGGAGAAAAACTGTTTTTT	CASSHRGEKLFF
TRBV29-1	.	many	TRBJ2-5	TGCAGCGTTGAAGGGGGGGAGACCCAGTACTTC	CSVEGGETQYF
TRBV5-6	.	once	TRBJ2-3	TGTGCCAGCAGCTTAAGGGCATTGGGGCTTAGCACAGATACGCAGTATTTT	CASSLRALGLSTDTQYF
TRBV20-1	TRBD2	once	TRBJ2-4	TGCAGCGGTCTAGCCCGGACTAGCGAGTACAATGAGCGGTACTTC	CSGLARTSEYNERYF
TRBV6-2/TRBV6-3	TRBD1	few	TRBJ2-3	TGTGCCAGCAGTTACGTGGCAGGGGGTTTTGATACGCAGTATTTT	CASSYVAGGFDTQYF
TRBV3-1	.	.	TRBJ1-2	TGTGCCAGTATCCAATTGCTGGCCAACTATGGCTACACCTTC	CASIQLLANYGYTF
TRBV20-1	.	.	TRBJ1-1	TGCAGTGCTCAAAACGACAGGACTGAAGCTTTCTTT	CSAQNDRTEAFF
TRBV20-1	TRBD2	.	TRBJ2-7	TGCAGTGCTAGAACCGGGACTAGCGGGAGCCACGAGCAGTACTTC	CSARTGTSGSHEQYF
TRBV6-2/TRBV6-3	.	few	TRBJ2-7	TGTGCCAGCAGGACTACAGGGAGAAGAACAGCCTACGAGCAGTACTTC	CASRTTGRRTAYEQYF
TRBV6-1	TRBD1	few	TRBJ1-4	TGTGCCAGCGTCGGACAGGTGACTTATGAAAAACTGTTTTTT	CASVGQVTYEKLFF
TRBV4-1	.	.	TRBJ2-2	TGCGCCAGCAGCCATCAAGTAAAACCGGTGGGCACCGGGGAGCTGTTTTTT	CASSHQVKPVGTGELFF
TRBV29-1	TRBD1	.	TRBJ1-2	TGCAGCGTCGAATTGGGACAGCTCTATGGCTACACCTTC	CSVELGQLYGYTF
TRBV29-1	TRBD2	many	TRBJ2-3	TGCAGCACCAAGCGGGAAAGCACAGATACGCAGTATTTT	CSTKRESTDTQYF
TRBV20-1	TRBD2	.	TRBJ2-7	TGCAGTGCTAGGACTAGCGGGGTCTACGAGCAGTACTTC	CSARTSGVYEQYF
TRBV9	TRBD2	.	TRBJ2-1	TGTGCCAGCAGCTCCGGACTAGCGGGAGTCCTGGGTGAGCAGTTCTTC	CASSSGLAGVLGEQFF
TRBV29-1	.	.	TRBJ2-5	TGCAGCGTTGAGGCAGGGCCCGAGACCCAGTACTTC	CSVEAGPETQYF
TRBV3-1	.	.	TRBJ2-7	TGTGCCAGCAGCCAAGATGGGGGGACCATCTACGAGCAGTACTTC	CASSQDGGTIYEQYF
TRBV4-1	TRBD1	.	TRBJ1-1	TGCGCCAGCATACCAGCCAGGGGGGGAAGAATGAACACTGAAGCTTTCTTT	CASIPARGGRMNTEAFF
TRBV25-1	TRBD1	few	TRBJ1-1	TGTGCCAGCAGGGGATCACCGGGACAGTCGAACACTGAAGCTTTCTTT	CASRGSPGQSNTEAFF